This TCR beta chain was profiled in a study of T cells in Graves' hyperthyroidism and ophthalmopathy. Study background: Peripheral blood collection took place at initial diagnosis, before any treatment. Study findings and constraints: Separating ophthalmopathy from stable hyperthyroidism was achieved by a 13 V-J model.

The germline V gene encodes CDR1 MNHNS and CDR2 SASEGT. V dropped 6 bases and J dropped 10 bases, with 15 bases sitting between them. The CDR3 length is 12 residues. Diagnoses rested on clinical symptoms, serum thyroxine and TRAb, thyroid ultrasound and orbital computed tomography. The PBMCs had their origin in around 10 ml of fresh peripheral blood. Turning to this clonotype: Its matching antigen is unknown.

Amplification of TCR beta CDR3 regions was performed using RNA transcripts as template. First-round RT-PCR of the TCR CDR3 relied on the HTBI primer set. TCRdb fed the multiplex PCR reads into MiXCR, producing one record per CDR3 protein. Altogether hundreds of thousands of distinct CDR3 sequences are present, roughly a sixth being singletons, with the ten largest covering 16%. The chain recombines TRBV6-1 with TRBJ1-2; D is undetermined. The TCR originated in a woman in her forties or fifties with Graves' hyperthyroidism that later progressed to Graves' ophthalmopathy. Source material: blood. The DNA for the CDR3 is TGTGCCAGCAGCCCAGTTAATGGGGACTACACCTTC. This codes for CASSPVNGDYTF.